Listed below are T cell receptor beta chains from one sample, sequenced in a study of blood T cell repertoires in COVID-19. Profiling relied on immunoSEQ multiplex PCR, and the TCRdb table lists in-frame clones only, not all of them. This table holds around 250,000 clones, just under 85% found once. The sample consisted of peripheral blood. Receptor source: a woman over 75 with acute or convalescent COVID-19. CDR3s include the opening cysteine and the closing phenylalanine or tryptophan.

v_call cdr3_length cdr3_aa
TRBV7-2 15 CASSLVPGSNEKLFF
TRBV5-1 15 CASSWSGLASDTQYF
TRBV7-9 17 CASSTGLAGAPTGELFF
TRBV6-1 15 CASSEPRGQDYGYTF
TRBV28 16 CASSSPGQGRFSPLHF
TRBV5-4 17 CASSLGGSGRSEGEQFF
TRBV15 14 CATSRAGQGYGYTF
TRBV4-3 14 CASSPLAGGETQYF
TRBV27 14 CASSPRTVSYEQYF
TRBV7-2 17 CASSFPLTSQGADTQYF
TRBV3-1/TRBV3-2 14 CASSQGHTGTEAFF
TRBV6-2/TRBV6-3 16 CASSPLRTGWNSPLHF
TRBV29-1 11 CSAGQQETQYF
TRBV25-1 14 CASSESRAARGYTF
TRBV7-9 14 CASGFGTGAAEQYF
TRBV6-2/TRBV6-3 15 CASSRLQGTWNAYTF
TRBV21-1 16 CASRAGGGLQNTEAFF
TRBV6-2/TRBV6-3 15 CASSYWAGGNTEAFF
TRBV11-2 17 CASSTQTGQGPANTIYF
TRBV28 13 CASRGFTVSAQYF
TRBV14 13 CASRGLLNYGYTF
TRBV5-1 15 CASSVTSGSEETQYF
TRBV6-1 16 CASSEPGQGWGSGAFF
TRBV5-5 13 CATQGDSLYGYTF
TRBV5-1 16 CASSHDRGVIYNEQFF
TRBV28 13 CASSGGGNEKLFF
TRBV5-4 14 CASMRSGTTGEQFF